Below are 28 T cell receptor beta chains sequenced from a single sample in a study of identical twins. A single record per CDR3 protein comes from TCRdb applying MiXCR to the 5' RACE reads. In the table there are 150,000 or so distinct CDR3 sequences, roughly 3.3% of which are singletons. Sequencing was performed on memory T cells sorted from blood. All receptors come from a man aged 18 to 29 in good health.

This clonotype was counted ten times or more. In nucleotides, the CDR3 is TGCAGTGCTAATCCCGGAGGGAACACAGATACGCAGTATTTT. As protein: CSANPGGNTDTQYF. This sequence joins TRBV20-1 and TRBJ2-3, with a possible D match to TRBD2 (6 bases). Germline V gives CDR1 DFQATT, CDR2 SNEGSKA (reference sequence). The V and J ends lost 4 bases and 2 bases respectively, with 13 bases between them. The CDR3 totals 14 residues.

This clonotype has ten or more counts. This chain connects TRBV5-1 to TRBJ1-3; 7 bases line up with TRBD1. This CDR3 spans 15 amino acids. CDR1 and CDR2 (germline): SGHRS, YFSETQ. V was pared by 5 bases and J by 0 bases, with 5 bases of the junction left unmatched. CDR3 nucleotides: TGCGCCAGCAGAGGGGGGACAGTCTCTGGAAACACCATATATTTT. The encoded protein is CASRGGTVSGNTIYF.

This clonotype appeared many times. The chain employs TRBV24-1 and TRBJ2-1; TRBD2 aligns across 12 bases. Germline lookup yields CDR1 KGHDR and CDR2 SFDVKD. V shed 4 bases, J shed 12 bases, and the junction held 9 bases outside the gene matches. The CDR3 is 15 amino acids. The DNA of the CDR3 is TGTGCCACCAGTGACTACGATCGACTAGCGGGAGTGCAGTTCTTC. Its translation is CATSDYDRLAGVQFF.

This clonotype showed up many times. The CDR3 here is CASRGGRAWWETQYF. As DNA, the CDR3 is TGTGCCAGCAGAGGGGGGAGGGCCTGGTGGGAGACCCAGTACTTC. The rearrangement links TRBV6-2 or TRBV6-3 to TRBJ2-5; tentative D call: TRBD2 (7 bases). Germline V gives CDR1 MNHEY, CDR2 SVGEGT. Trimming shortened V by 6 bases and J by 5 bases, and 19 bases separated the two germline ends. The CDR3 extends over 15 amino acids.

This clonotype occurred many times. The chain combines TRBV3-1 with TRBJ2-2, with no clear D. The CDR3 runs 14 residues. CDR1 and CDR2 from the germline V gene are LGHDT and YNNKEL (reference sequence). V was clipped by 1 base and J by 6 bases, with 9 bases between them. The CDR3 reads CASSQGGGAGELFF. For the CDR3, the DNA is TGTGCCAGCAGCCAAGGGGGTGGTGCCGGGGAGCTGTTTTTT.

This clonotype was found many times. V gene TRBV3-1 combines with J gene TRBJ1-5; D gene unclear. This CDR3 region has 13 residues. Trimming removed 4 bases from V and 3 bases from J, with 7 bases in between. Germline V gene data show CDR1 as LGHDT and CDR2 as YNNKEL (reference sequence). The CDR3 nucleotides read TGTGCCAGCAGCCCGGACGTCAATCAGCCCCAGCATTTT. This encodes CASSPDVNQPQHF.

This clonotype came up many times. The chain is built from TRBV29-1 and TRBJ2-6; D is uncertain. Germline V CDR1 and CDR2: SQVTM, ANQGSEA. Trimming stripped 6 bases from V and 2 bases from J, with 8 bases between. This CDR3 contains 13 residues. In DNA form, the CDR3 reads TGCAGCGTCATTCCGACTGGGGCCAACGTCCTGACTTTC. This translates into CSVIPTGANVLTF. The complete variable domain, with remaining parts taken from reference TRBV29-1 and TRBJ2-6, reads SAVISQKPSRDICQRGTSLTIQCQVDSQVTMMFWYRQQPGQSLTLIATANQGSEATYESGFVIDKFPISRPNLTFSTLTVSNMSPEDSSIYLCSVIPTGANVLTFGAGSRLTVL.

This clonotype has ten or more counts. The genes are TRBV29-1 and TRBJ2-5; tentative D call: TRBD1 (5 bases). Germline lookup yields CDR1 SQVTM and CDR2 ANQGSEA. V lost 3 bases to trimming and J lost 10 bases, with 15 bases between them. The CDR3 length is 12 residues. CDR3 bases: TGCAGCGTTGATTGGGGCCGCCCAGGCCAGTACTTC. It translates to CSVDWGRPGQYF.

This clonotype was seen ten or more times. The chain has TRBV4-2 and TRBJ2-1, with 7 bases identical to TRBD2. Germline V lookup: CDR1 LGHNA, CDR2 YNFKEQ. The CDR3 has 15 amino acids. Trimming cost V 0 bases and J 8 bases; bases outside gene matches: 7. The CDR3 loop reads CASSQEVLANDEQFF. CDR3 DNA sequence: TGTGCCAGCAGCCAAGAGGTACTAGCGAACGATGAGCAGTTCTTC.

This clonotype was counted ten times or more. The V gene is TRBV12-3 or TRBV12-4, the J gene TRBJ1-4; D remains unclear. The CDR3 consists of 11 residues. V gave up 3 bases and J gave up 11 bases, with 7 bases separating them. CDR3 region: CASSFGGKLFF. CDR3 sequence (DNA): TGTGCCAGCAGTTTTGGCGGCAAACTGTTTTTT.

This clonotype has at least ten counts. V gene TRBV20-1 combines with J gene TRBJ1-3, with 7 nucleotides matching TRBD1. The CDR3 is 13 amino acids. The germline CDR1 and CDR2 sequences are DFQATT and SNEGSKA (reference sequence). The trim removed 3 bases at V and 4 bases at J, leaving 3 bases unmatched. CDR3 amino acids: CSAREGAGNTIYF. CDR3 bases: TGCAGTGCTAGGGAGGGGGCAGGAAACACCATATATTTT.

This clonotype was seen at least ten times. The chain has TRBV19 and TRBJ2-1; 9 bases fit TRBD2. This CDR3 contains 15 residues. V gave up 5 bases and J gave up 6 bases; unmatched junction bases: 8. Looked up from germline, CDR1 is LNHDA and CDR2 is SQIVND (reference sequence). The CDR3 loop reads CASSDRRREGNEQFF. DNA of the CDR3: TGTGCCAGTAGTGACCGTCGGCGGGAGGGCAATGAGCAGTTCTTC.

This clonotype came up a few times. The CDR3 sequence: CASSFQGSPSYEQYV. The CDR3 DNA sequence: TGTGCCAGCAGCTTTCAGGGCTCCCCTTCTTACGAGCAGTACGTC. This chain joins TRBV5-5 and TRBJ2-7, with a possible D match to TRBD1 (5 bases). The CDR3 spans 15 residues. The V end lost 2 bases, the J end lost 4 bases, and 16 bases lay between the germline ends. Germline V gives CDR1 SGHKS, CDR2 YYEKEE (reference sequence).

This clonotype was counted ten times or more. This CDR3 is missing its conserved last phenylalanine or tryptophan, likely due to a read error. The CDR3 nucleotides read TGCGCCAGCAGCTTTTCCCAGTTAGGGGCAGATACGCAGTATATT. Its translation: CASSFSQLGADTQYI. This chain joins TRBV4-3 and TRBJ2-3; D is possibly TRBD1 (5 bases). Per germline, CDR1 LGHNA and CDR2 YSLEER. This CDR3 has 15 amino acids. Trimming shortened V by 5 bases and J by 4 bases, and 16 bases separated the two germline ends.

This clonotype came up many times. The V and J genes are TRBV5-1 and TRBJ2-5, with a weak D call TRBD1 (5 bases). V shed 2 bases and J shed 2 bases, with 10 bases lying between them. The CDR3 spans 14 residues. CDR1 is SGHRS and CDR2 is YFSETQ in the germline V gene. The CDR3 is CASSLGHRQETQYF. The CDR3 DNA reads TGCGCCAGCAGCTTAGGACACCGGCAAGAGACCCAGTACTTC. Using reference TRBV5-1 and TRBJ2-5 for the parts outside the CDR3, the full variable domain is KAGVTQTPRYLIKTRGQQVTLSCSPISGHRSVSWYQQTPGQGLQFLFEYFSETQRNKGNFPGRFSGRQFSNSRSEMNVSTLELGDSALYLCASSLGHRQETQYFGPGTRLLVL.

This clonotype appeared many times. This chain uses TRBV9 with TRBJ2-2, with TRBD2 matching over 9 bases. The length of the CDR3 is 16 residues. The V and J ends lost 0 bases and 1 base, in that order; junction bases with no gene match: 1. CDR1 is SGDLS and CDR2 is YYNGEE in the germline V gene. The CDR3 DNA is TGTGCCAGCAGCGTAGAACTAGCGGGGAACACCGGGGAGCTGTTTTTT. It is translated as CASSVELAGNTGELFF.

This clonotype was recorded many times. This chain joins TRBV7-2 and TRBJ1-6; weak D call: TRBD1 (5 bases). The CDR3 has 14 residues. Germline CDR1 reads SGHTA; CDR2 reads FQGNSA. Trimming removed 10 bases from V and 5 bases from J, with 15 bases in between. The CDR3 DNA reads TGTGCCACCCGGGCAGGGACTAATAATTCACCCCTCCACTTT. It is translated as CATRAGTNNSPLHF.

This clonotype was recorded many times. This CDR3 reads CAISDLRGSHLRDGELFF. DNA of the CDR3: TGTGCCATCAGTGACCTACGAGGCTCCCACCTAAGAGACGGGGAGCTGTTTTTT. The chain recombines TRBV10-3 with TRBJ2-2, with no clear D. Germline V gene data show CDR1 as ENHRY and CDR2 as SYGVKD. The CDR3 runs to 18 residues. Trimming removed 3 bases at V and 7 bases at J, with 24 bases between.

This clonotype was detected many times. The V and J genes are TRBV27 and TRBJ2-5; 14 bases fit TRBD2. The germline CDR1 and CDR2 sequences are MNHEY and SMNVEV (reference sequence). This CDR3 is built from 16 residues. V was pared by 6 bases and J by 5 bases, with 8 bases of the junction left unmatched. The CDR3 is CASRGTSGSLWETQYF. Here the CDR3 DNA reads TGTGCCAGCAGGGGGACTAGCGGGAGTTTGTGGGAGACCCAGTACTTC.

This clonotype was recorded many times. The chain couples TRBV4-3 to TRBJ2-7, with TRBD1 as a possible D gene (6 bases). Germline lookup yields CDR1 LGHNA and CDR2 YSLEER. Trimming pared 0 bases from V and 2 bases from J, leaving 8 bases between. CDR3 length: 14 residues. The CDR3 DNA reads TGCGCCAGCAGCCAAGAGACAGGACCCTACGAGCAGTACTTC. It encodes CASSQETGPYEQYF.

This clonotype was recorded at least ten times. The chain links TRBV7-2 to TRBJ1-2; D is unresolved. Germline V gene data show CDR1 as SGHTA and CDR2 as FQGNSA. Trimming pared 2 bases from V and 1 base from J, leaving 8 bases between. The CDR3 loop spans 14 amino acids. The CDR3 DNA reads TGTGCCAGCAGCTTAAACGCGGTTAACTATGGCTACACCTTC. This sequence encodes CASSLNAVNYGYTF.

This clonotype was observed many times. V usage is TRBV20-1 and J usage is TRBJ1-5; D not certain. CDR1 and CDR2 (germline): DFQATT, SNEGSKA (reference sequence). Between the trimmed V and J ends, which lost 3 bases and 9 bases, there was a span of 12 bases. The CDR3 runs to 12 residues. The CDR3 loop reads CSASRPTWPQHF. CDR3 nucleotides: TGCAGTGCTAGCAGACCTACCTGGCCCCAGCATTTT.

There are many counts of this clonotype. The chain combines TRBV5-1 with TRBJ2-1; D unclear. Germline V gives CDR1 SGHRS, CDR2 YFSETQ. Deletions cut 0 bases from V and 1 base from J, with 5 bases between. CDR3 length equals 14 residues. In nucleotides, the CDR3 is TGCGCCAGCAGCTTGGATAGTTCCTACAATGAGCAGTTCTTC. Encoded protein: CASSLDSSYNEQFF.

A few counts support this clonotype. Here the CDR3 DNA reads TGTGCCAGCAGCTCGGGGACTAGCGGGAGGAGGGCCTACGAGCAGTACTTC. Its protein product is CASSSGTSGRRAYEQYF. The rearrangement joins TRBV7-2 to TRBJ2-7; 15 nucleotides agree with TRBD2. Germline V CDR1 and CDR2: SGHTA, FQGNSA. Unmatched junction bases numbered 6, after V lost 4 bases and J lost 2 bases. There are 17 residues in the CDR3.

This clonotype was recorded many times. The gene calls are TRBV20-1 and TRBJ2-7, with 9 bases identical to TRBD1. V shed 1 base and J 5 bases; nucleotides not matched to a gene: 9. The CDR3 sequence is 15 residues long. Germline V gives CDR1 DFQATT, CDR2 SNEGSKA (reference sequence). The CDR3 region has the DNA TGCAGTGCTAGAGTCACCGGGACAGGGACCGACGAGCAGTACTTC. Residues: CSARVTGTGTDEQYF.

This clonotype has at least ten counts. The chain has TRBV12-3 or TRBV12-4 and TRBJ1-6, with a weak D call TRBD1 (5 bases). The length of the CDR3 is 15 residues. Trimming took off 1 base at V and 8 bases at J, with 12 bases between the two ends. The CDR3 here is CASSLGGGNYSPLHF. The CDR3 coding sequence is TGTGCCAGCAGTTTAGGGGGCGGCAATTATTCACCCCTCCACTTT.

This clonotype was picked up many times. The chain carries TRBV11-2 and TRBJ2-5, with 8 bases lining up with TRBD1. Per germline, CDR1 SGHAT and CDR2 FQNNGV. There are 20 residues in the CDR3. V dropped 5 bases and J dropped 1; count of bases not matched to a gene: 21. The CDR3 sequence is CASSAGGSTFRGQGQETQYF. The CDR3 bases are TGTGCCAGCAGCGCCGGCGGGTCGACCTTTAGAGGACAGGGCCAAGAGACCCAGTACTTC.

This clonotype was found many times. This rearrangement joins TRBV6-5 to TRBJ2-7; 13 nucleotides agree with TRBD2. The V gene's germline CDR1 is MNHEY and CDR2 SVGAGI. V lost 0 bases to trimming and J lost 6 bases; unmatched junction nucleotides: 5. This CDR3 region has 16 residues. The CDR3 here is CASSYSILAGGSEQYV. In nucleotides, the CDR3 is TGTGCCAGCAGTTACTCAATACTAGCGGGAGGGAGCGAGCAGTACGTC.